This T cell receptor (beta chain) was identified during a study of cytomegalovirus exposure and HLA in healthy donors (dated by TCRdb to between 2016 and 2019). The study in broad terms: According to an earlier analysis of a few hundred of the donors, about 190 million T cells yielded 120 million or so unique TCR beta sequences and approximately 300 Gb of sequence data. Approximately 310 gigabases of sequencing data and tens of millions of unique TCR sequences were included in an early release covering about 700 HLA-typed donors. Of the roughly 400 genotyped donors, 65% to 90% fell in the genetic ancestry cluster associated with self-reported Caucasian donors. The study was designed to test whether signatures of past pathogen exposure could be identified by cataloging public T cell receptors. Using immunosequencing, the study profiled T cell repertoires from 500 to 800 subjects and related those repertoires to cytomegalovirus serostatus. In addition to the first cohort of around 670 subjects, a separate validation cohort of 120 different subjects was used. High-throughput TCR immunosequencing, statistical association of individual TCRs with disease status, and machine learning were combined to predict cytomegalovirus infection status. In a later analysis, previously published TCR beta repertoires from fewer than 750 donors were re-analyzed and high-resolution HLA genotyping was added so that TCR occurrence patterns could be studied. Rather than using new phenotypic data, the later analysis identified candidate immune exposures from TCR beta sequences and from how often those sequences occurred across donors. To decide whether each TCR beta V gene segment behaved as functional or pseudogenic, an earlier analysis of 587 of the donors relied on high-throughput TCR beta sequencing. Donor age, sex, ethnicity and CMV serostatus were compiled alongside the repertoire data. Genome-wide SNP genotypes for about 55% of the roughly 670 donors were used in a later genetic analysis, which treated that subset as a discovery cohort. All discovery cohort repertoires had been generated on a single sequencing platform. Both class I and class II loci were covered by HLA typing, at four-digit resolution. Typing coverage differed by locus: A, B, C, DRB1 and DQB1 were typed in about 620-630 donors, DQA1 in 522, DPA1 in over 600, and DPB1 in 400 to 490. Several DR-DQ haplotypes were treated as single units for association and clustering because of strong linkage in the cohort. Across 398 genotyped donors of the cohort, an average of approximately 240,000 unique TCR beta nucleotide sequences per donor were sequenced, and approximately 17% of those sequences were non-productive.

In total, 630 or so healthy bone marrow donors made up the cohort. At the time of sampling, all cohort members were nominally healthy, though unrecorded immune exposures were likely present. The donor tested CMV seronegative, placing the donor among the 350 to 400 seronegative members of the cohort. Each donor provided a peripheral blood sample, and peripheral blood mononuclear cells were used for TCR beta sequencing. Genomic DNA was extracted from the blood cell samples with the Qiagen DNeasy Blood Extraction Kit. Library method: the immunoSEQ multiplex PCR assay. A mixture of 60 forward primers for TCR Vbeta segments and 13 reverse primers for TCR Jbeta segments was used in the multiplex PCR. The CDR3 region of rearranged TCR beta genes was amplified from genomic DNA with a multiplex PCR assay. The amplified TCR beta libraries were sequenced on the Illumina HiSeq System as 87-base-pair reads. The study's own analysis went as follows. A later analysis counted 65 million to 90 million unique TCR beta chains across the 550 to 700 repertoires, and roughly 11 million of these chains were shared by at least two donors. Raw reads were error-corrected and collapsed into unique sequences with a nearest-neighbor algorithm that merged closely related sequences to remove PCR and sequencing errors. V, D and J gene segments were assigned by aligning CDR3 sequences to IMGT reference sequences. For a sequence to be retained, at least a six-nucleotide match to both a V gene segment and a J gene segment was required. A rearrangement was called productive if the CDR3 had no stop codons and remained in frame with V and J, and every other rearrangement was called non-productive. CDR3 was defined according to IMGT convention as the region running from the second conserved V-encoded cysteine to the conserved J-encoded phenylalanine. The earlier analysis of 450 to 750 of the donors excluded any sequence lacking an unambiguous match to a single V gene segment. In an earlier analysis of a few hundred of the donors, a V segment was called functional when productive rearrangements were above 56.7%, and segregating when the standard deviation between donors exceeded 5%. A statistical classification framework was built to diagnose cytomegalovirus status from the catalog of TCR beta chain sequences. In a later analysis, V and J genes were assigned by comparing TCR nucleotide sequences against IMGT/GENE-DB human TR gene sequences. In a later analysis, CDR3 sequences and most-parsimonious VDJ recombination scenarios were assigned using the TCRdist pipeline. In a later analysis, each TCR beta chain was defined by its CDR3 amino acid sequence together with its V-gene family, and reads lacking a unique V-gene family were excluded. As a way to deal with suspected cross-contamination and a sequencing artifact, a later analysis dropped more than 500 nucleotide sequences that were highly shared and had low generation probability. For each public chain, a later analysis derived a clonal expansion index from normalized ranks of inferred template counts within each repertoire. A later analysis computed generation probabilities with a VDJ recombination model fitted to out-of-frame rearrangements, and checked the results against IGoR. A later analysis scored TCR-TCR, TCR-HLA and TCR-CMV co-occurrence with hypergeometric tests, applying a repertoire-size bias correction to TCR pairs. To estimate false discovery rates, a later analysis permuted the HLA or CMV assignments 20 times. In a later analysis, co-occurring TCRs were grouped using DBSCAN, and TCRdist sequence similarity was added for clustering within HLA-allele-positive subsets. Co-occurrence clustering excluded repertoires with fewer than 30,000 or more than 120,000 public chains, plus five with anomalous nucleotide sharing. This is the immuneACCESS table as TCRdb keeps it, with only in-frame sequences that have V and J called. A part of the clones is gone; compared with another copy, unresolved V genes explain less than half, and the rest is unexplained. Clonal size and the V and J genes are those of that table, whereas D and trimming came from the DNA. The sample table contains over 70,000 clones; only one count was recorded for approximately 76% of them. Clones ranked in the top ten supply 1.3% to 1.5% of the sample.

Overall study results and their limits: While some public TCRs were present in many individuals, most TCR sequences turned up only very rarely across donors. Because counts were too low, fewer than 20 rarely observed V segments, including chromosome 9 orphons, were excluded from the earlier analysis of about 500 of the donors. V-gene and J-gene trimming of TCR beta chains was associated with a missense DCLRE1C variant in a later genetic analysis, and the association was replicated in an independent cohort. The study listed around 160 TCR beta chains as associated with cytomegalovirus. A further reported finding was that TCR beta sequences accurately predicted the HLA-A and HLA-B alleles for most subjects in the first cohort. A later analysis reported that several top co-occurrence clusters appeared linked to parvovirus B19, influenza, CMV and Epstein-Barr virus. A later genetic analysis reported fewer N-insertions in productive TCRs among donors in an Asian-associated ancestry cluster than the roughly 650-donor mean. Correlated functional status among segregating V segments might reflect linkage disequilibrium, but an unknown experimental factor could not be ruled out. Most CMV-associated TCR beta chains appeared to be HLA-restricted in a later analysis, and the HLA associations seemed to be driven largely by CMV exposure. It was suggested by the authors that the approach could potentially be generalized to other disease states and immunological phenotypes. The only immune exposure information available for the cohort was CMV serostatus. When HLA alleles, especially DR and DQ, strongly co-occurred, TCR associations were difficult to assign to individual alleles. Three of the identified cytomegalovirus-associated TCR beta chains were confirmed in vitro to be specific for cytomegalovirus antigens. In a later analysis, HLA-associated TCR beta chains were found to be more clonally expanded and to have lower generation probabilities than equally common non-associated chains. Because the 87-base-pair reads could not distinguish some IMGT-functional V segments, including TRBV6-2 and TRBV6-3, those segments were excluded. In an earlier analysis of around 600 of the donors, most TCR beta V segments were observed in productive rearrangements about 90% or about 30% of the time, broadly matching IMGT annotations. The sequencing pipeline was judged likely to have produced a cluster of highly shared sequence variants as a technical artifact. The classifier was reported to diagnose cytomegalovirus status with high specificity and sensitivity in both the original cohort and the validation cohort. A later analysis found that TCR association rates varied across HLA loci, with DRB1 alleles showing the most associated TCRs and HLA-C alleles the fewest. Specific HLA alleles were associated with 15,000 to 20,000 TCR beta sequences at a false discovery rate of 0.05 in a later analysis. Because HLA typing was unavailable for some donors at each locus, only the typed subset was used in association tests. The cohort was sequenced for TCR beta chains only, and without alpha or paired-chain data the features that could be detected were limited. Roughly uniform sequencing depth across donors was assumed in presence/absence analyses, although this assumption may not hold.

Sequences KGHSH (CDR1) and LQKENI (CDR2) are obtained from the germline V gene. Clipping removes 3 bases from V and 2 bases from J, with 2 as the unmatched junction base count. Including the terminal cysteine and phenylalanine, the CDR3 comprises 15 residues. Solely the CDR3 DNA is kept, with 45 bases framed from the first base. As for this clone: What this receptor recognizes is not known. Base qualities are not provided; no much larger clone lies one nucleotide away.

This TCR came from a male donor in good health and CMV-seronegative. The chain employs TRBV18 and TRBJ2-3, and 10 junctional nucleotides match TRBD1. The sample consisted of PBMCs. The CDR3 reads CASSPGQGFTDTQYF. Read as DNA, the sequence is TGTGCCAGCTCACCGGGACAGGGGTTCACAGATACGCAGTATTTT. Joined to the reference TRBV18 and TRBJ2-3 proteins, this CDR3 gives the full variable domain: NAGVMQNPRHLVRRRGQEARLRCSPMKGHSHVYWYRQLPEEGLKFMVYLQKENIIDESGMPKERFSAEFPKEGPSILRIQQVVRGDSAAYFCASSPGQGFTDTQYFGPGTRLTVL.